Listed below are T cell receptor beta chains from one sample, sequenced in a study of T cell responses to AZD1222 COVID-19 vaccine. This table comes from immunoSEQ multiplex PCR, and its TCRdb copy is limited to in-frame clones, with some not included. The repertoire has approximately 100,000 clones, about nine tenths of them found once; the top ten carry 1.3%. This sample comprised peripheral blood, obtained on day 0 of AZD1222 vaccination. These receptor sequences come from an adult in good health. Both conserved end residues are part of each CDR3. A D gene is named only where the DNA matches it firmly. Only part of the rows carry a size: once, few, many, or a class if the clone is expanded.

J,D,V,size,length,DNA,CDR3
TRBJ1-5,TRBD1,TRBV30,few,15,TGTGCCTGGAGTGTACGGACAGGGCGAACTCAGCCCCAGCATTTT,CAWSVRTGRTQPQHF
TRBJ2-5,-,TRBV5-6,-,14,TGTGCCAGCAGCTTGATTTCCAGGTCCGAGACCCAGTACTTC,CASSLISRSETQYF
TRBJ2-7,TRBD1,TRBV5-1,-,16,TGCGCCAGCAGCCCCGGGGCGTGGACAGGGTACTACGAGCAGTACTTC,CASSPGAWTGYYEQYF
TRBJ1-4,-,TRBV5-1,-,16,TGCGCCAGCAGCCCCACCCAGTTGGCGACTAATGAAAAACTGTTTTTT,CASSPTQLATNEKLFF
TRBJ1-2,-,TRBV12-3/TRBV12-4,-,11,TGTGCCAGCACTCCAGCCTATGGCTACACCTTC,CASTPAYGYTF
TRBJ2-3,-,TRBV29-1,-,14,TGCAGCGTATTCTCGGGGGCCAGCACAGATACGCAGTATTTT,CSVFSGASTDTQYF
TRBJ1-2,-,TRBV7-2,-,15,TGTGCCAGCAGCTTTATGGGGGACACTACCTATGGCTACACCTTC,CASSFMGDTTYGYTF
TRBJ2-1,TRBD2,TRBV5-4,-,16,TGTGCCAGCAGCCTGCTCGGGGGGAGCTCCTACAATGAGCAGTTCTTC,CASSLLGGSSYNEQFF
TRBJ2-5,-,TRBV19,-,14,TGTGCCAGTAGTTGGCTGGCAGAGAAAGAGACCCAGTACTTC,CASSWLAEKETQYF
TRBJ2-1,TRBD2,TRBV7-9,-,15,TGTGCCAGCAGCATCACTAGCGGGGGGGACAATGAGCAGTTCTTC,CASSITSGGDNEQFF
TRBJ2-3,TRBD2,TRBV27,-,15,TGTGCCAGCAGCATAGCGGGGGCCGGCACAGATACGCAGTATTTT,CASSIAGAGTDTQYF
TRBJ1-2,TRBD1,TRBV6-5,-,15,TGTGCCAGCAGTTACTTGGGACAGGCTAACTATGGCTACACCTTC,CASSYLGQANYGYTF
TRBJ2-2,-,TRBV19,-,17,TGTGCCAGTACCCAGGGACCCGAGATTAAAGTACACGGGGAGCTGTTTTTT,CASTQGPEIKVHGELFF
TRBJ1-3,-,TRBV7-9,-,15,TGTGCCAGCAGCGCGCGAGGGGTTGAGGGAAACACCATATATTTT,CASSARGVEGNTIYF